The 28 T cell receptor beta chains reported below all come from one sample, sequenced in a study of CD8 T cells in Susac syndrome. Reverse transcription of roughly 0.45 to 1 ug RNA used random hexamers. TCRdb reprocessed the immunoSEQ multiplex PCR reads with MiXCR, giving one entry per CDR3 protein. The data show roughly 52,000 distinct CDR3 sequences, approximately 95% seen once. The sequencing input was CD8+ T cells from PBMCs. These receptors all come from a human donor with Susac syndrome.

This chain links TRBV6-6 with TRBJ1-2; 7 bases are a match to TRBD1. Germline CDR1 is MNHNY and CDR2 is SVGAGI (reference sequence). V shed 6 bases and J 4 bases; nucleotides not matched to a gene: 5. The CDR3 runs 13 residues. In DNA form, the CDR3 reads TGTGCCAGCAGCTCGGGACAGTTCTATGGCTACACCTTC. Translated: CASSSGQFYGYTF.

V and J are TRBV6-1 and TRBJ2-2; the D gene is possibly TRBD2 (6 bases). The germline V and J ends were trimmed by 7 bases and 0 bases, with 18 bases remaining between them. Germline V lookup: CDR1 MNHNS, CDR2 SASEGT. The CDR3 extends over 17 amino acids. CDR3 region: CASTKKGLPPNTGELFF. CDR3 in DNA: TGTGCCAGCACTAAGAAGGGACTGCCCCCGAACACCGGGGAGCTGTTTTTT.

This chain uses TRBV27 with TRBJ1-1; TRBD1 might be the D (5 bases). Trimming removed 2 bases from V and 6 bases from J, with 10 bases in between. The CDR3 loop spans 13 amino acids. Per the germline V gene, CDR1 is MNHEY and CDR2 is SMNVEV (reference sequence). Here the CDR3 DNA reads TGTGCCAGCAGTTTAGGGACGGGCCCTGAAGCTTTCTTT. It translates to CASSLGTGPEAFF.

The chain joins TRBV7-2 to TRBJ2-1; D gene uncertain. Germline CDR1 SGHTA, CDR2 FQGNSA. Trimming left V 2 bases short and J 6 bases short, with 8 bases between. This CDR3 is 13 amino acids long. CDR3 amino acids: CASSLNSGNEQFF. The CDR3 DNA reads as TGTGCCAGCAGCTTAAACTCGGGCAATGAGCAGTTCTTC.

The V gene is TRBV2, the J gene TRBJ1-6, with a tentative D call TRBD1 (6 bases). CDR1 is SNHLY, CDR2 FYNNEI, per germline. The CDR3 is made up of 17 amino acids. Trimming took 5 bases from V and 5 from J, leaving 19 bases between them. In DNA form, the CDR3 reads TGTGCCAGCAGTTCTACAGGGCTCGGGTCGGATAATTCACCCCTCCACTTT. Protein: CASSSTGLGSDNSPLHF. Together with reference TRBV2 and TRBJ1-6, the CDR3 gives the full variable domain: EPEVTQTPSHQVTQMGQEVILRCVPISNHLYFYWYRQILGQKVEFLVSFYNNEISEKSEIFDDQFSVERPDGSNFTLKIRSTKLEDSAMYFCASSSTGLGSDNSPLHFGNGTRLTVT.

The chain couples TRBV4-1 to TRBJ2-7; D possibly corresponds to TRBD2 (5 bases). The CDR3 totals 13 residues. Trimming took off 3 bases at V and 2 bases at J, with 8 bases between the two ends. Germline CDR1 is MGHRA and CDR2 is YSYEKL. In DNA form, the CDR3 reads TGCGCCAGCAGCCACGACTATACCTACGAGCAGTACTTC. As protein: CASSHDYTYEQYF.

The chain couples TRBV19 to TRBJ1-2, with 9 nucleotides matching TRBD1. The V gene's germline CDR1 is LNHDA and CDR2 SQIVND (reference sequence). CDR3 length equals 13 residues. The J segment lost 3 bases and the V segment lost 5 bases, leaving 1 base of the junction unmatched. The CDR3: CASSWTGDYGYTF. The DNA for the CDR3 is TGTGCCAGTAGTTGGACAGGGGACTATGGCTACACCTTC. Variable domain in full (rest from reference TRBV19 and TRBJ1-2): DGGITQSPKYLFRKEGQNVTLSCEQNLNHDAMYWYRQDPGQGLRLIYYSQIVNDFQKGDIAEGYSVSREKKESFPLTVTSAQKNPTAFYLCASSWTGDYGYTFGSGTRLTVV.

J is TRBJ2-3 and V is TRBV3-1; the D gene could be TRBD1 or TRBD2 (5 bases each). The CDR3 consists of 14 residues. V lost 4 bases, J lost 2 bases, and 10 bases lay in between. Germline V gives CDR1 LGHDT, CDR2 YNNKEL (reference sequence). The DNA for the CDR3 is TGTGCCAGCAGCCCCCGGGACCACACAGATACGCAGTATTTT. Its protein is CASSPRDHTDTQYF.

This chain connects TRBV7-9 to TRBJ2-5; D unclear. The germline CDR1 and CDR2 sequences are SEHNR and FQNEAQ (reference sequence). The CDR3 has 12 amino acids. V lost 1 base, J lost 5 bases, and 5 bases lay in between. The CDR3 spells CASSLGPETQYF. The DNA of the CDR3 is TGTGCCAGCAGCTTAGGTCCGGAGACCCAGTACTTC.

The chain has TRBV27 and TRBJ2-5, with TRBD1 identical over 9 bases. The germline gives CDR1 MNHEY, CDR2 SMNVEV (reference sequence). Trimming removed 6 bases from V and 7 bases from J; junction bases left unmatched: 3. The CDR3 has 12 residues. Written as DNA, the CDR3 is TGTGCCAGCAGCCTGGACAGGGGGACCCAGTACTTC. This gives the protein CASSLDRGTQYF.

The chain employs TRBV5-6 and TRBJ2-7; TRBD1 might be the D (5 bases). With 4 bases removed from V and 2 bases from J, the gap between germline ends came to 13 bases. Germline V lookup: CDR1 SGHDT, CDR2 YYEEEE. The CDR3 runs to 14 residues. The CDR3 DNA reads as TGTGCCAGCAGCACTCAGGGATCCGCCTACGAGCAGTACTTC. Translation gives CASSTQGSAYEQYF.

The chain uses TRBV7-9 and TRBJ1-6; no definite D call. Between the trimmed V and J ends, which lost 1 base and 2 bases, there was a span of 6 bases. Germline-derived CDR1 and CDR2 are SEHNR and FQNEAQ (reference sequence). This CDR3 is built from 15 residues. DNA of the CDR3: TGTGCCAGCAGCTTAGAAGGCCCCTATAATTCACCCCTCCACTTT. This sequence encodes CASSLEGPYNSPLHF.

This clonotype has a single count. This chain uses TRBV7-9 with TRBJ1-5; TRBD1 agrees at 9 bases. The germline V gene has CDR1 SEHNR and CDR2 FQNEAQ (reference sequence). The V segment lost 7 bases and the J segment 6 bases; nucleotides outside the gene matches: 1. The CDR3 runs 12 residues. The CDR3 protein is CASTGQGQPQHF. In DNA, the CDR3 is TGTGCCAGCACGGGACAGGGTCAGCCCCAGCATTTT.

V is TRBV20-1 and J is TRBJ2-1, with D unclear. Germline CDR1 and CDR2: DFQATT and SNEGSKA (reference sequence). This CDR3 is built from 11 residues. V was trimmed by 3 bases and J by 10 bases, leaving 10 bases between them. The CDR3 DNA follows: TGCAGTGCTAGTGCTCCGCCCGAGCAGTTCTTC. This gives the protein CSASAPPEQFF.

V and J are TRBV29-1 and TRBJ1-1; D is unclear. Trimming cost V 5 bases and J 4 bases, with 14 bases left between them. The CDR3 contains 13 residues. Per germline, CDR1 SQVTM and CDR2 ANQGSEA. The CDR3 region is CSVPVPRTTEAFF. The DNA for the CDR3 is TGCAGCGTTCCCGTACCTCGAACCACTGAAGCTTTCTTT.

The rearrangement links TRBV20-1 to TRBJ2-7; possibly TRBD2 for D (5 bases). CDR3 length equals 13 residues. Looked up from germline, CDR1 is DFQATT and CDR2 is SNEGSKA (reference sequence). Trimming shortened V by 6 bases and J by 3 bases, and 15 bases separated the two germline ends. The CDR3 is CSASEDWGYEQYF. The DNA for the CDR3 is TGCAGTGCCTCTGAGGACTGGGGCTACGAGCAGTACTTC.

The chain has TRBV19 and TRBJ1-5; D gene uncertain. Germline-derived CDR1 and CDR2 are LNHDA and SQIVND (reference sequence). With 1 base removed from V and 6 bases from J, the gap between germline ends came to 7 bases. There are 13 residues in the CDR3. CDR3 coding DNA: TGTGCCAGTAGTATAGCGATTGGTCAGCCCCAGCATTTT. Amino acids: CASSIAIGQPQHF.

The CDR3 region has the DNA TGTGCCAGCAGCTTAGATTGGACAAACGCCTACGAGCAGTACTTC. It specifies CASSLDWTNAYEQYF. This chain joins TRBV7-2 and TRBJ2-7; D might be TRBD1 (5 bases). From germline, CDR1 is SGHTA and CDR2 FQGNSA. The CDR3 is 15 residues long. With 1 base removed from V and 2 bases from J, the gap between germline ends came to 12 bases.

The CDR3 nucleotides read TGTGCCAGCAGCTTAAGGGCTAGTCAAGAGACCCAGTACTTC. This translates into CASSLRASQETQYF. The chain has TRBV7-8 and TRBJ2-5; no definite D call. V was trimmed by 2 bases and J by 2 bases, leaving 9 bases between them. This CDR3 has 14 amino acids. The germline V gene has CDR1 SGHVS and CDR2 FQNEAQ.

This clonotype was recorded once. The chain uses TRBV5-6 and TRBJ1-2; perhaps TRBD1 as D (5 bases). Trimming removed 4 bases at V and 10 bases at J, with 14 bases between. The germline CDR1 and CDR2 sequences are SGHDT and YYEEEE. This CDR3 spans 12 amino acids. The CDR3 DNA sequence: TGTGCCAGCAGCACCCGAGGGGTAGTCTACACCTTC. Its protein product is CASSTRGVVYTF.

The gene calls are TRBV3-1 and TRBJ2-3, with D possibly TRBD2 on 5 matching bases. Germline values: CDR1 LGHDT, CDR2 YNNKEL (reference sequence). V was clipped by 4 bases and J by 4 bases, with 15 bases between them. The CDR3 covers 15 residues. This CDR3 is CASSPAIFGADTQYF. In DNA form, the CDR3 reads TGTGCCAGCAGCCCCGCTATATTCGGGGCAGATACGCAGTATTTT.

Note on this clonotype: One end of the junction varies from germline; a read error may be responsible. The chain joins TRBV9 to TRBJ2-2; no clear D. There are 13 residues in the CDR3. Germline values: CDR1 SGDLS, CDR2 YYNGEE. CDR3 DNA sequence: TGTGCCAGCAGCGACCGGAACACCGAGGAGCTGTTTTTT. It translates to CASSDRNTEELFF. Looking up the rest from reference TRBV9 and TRBJ2-2 gives the full variable domain: DSGVTQTPKHLITATGQRVTLRCSPRSGDLSVYWYQQSLDQGLQFLIQYYNGEERAKGNILERFSAQQFPDLHSELNLSSLELGDSALYFCASSDRNTEELFFGEGSRLTVL.

The chain uses TRBV9 and TRBJ2-3; a possible D gene is TRBD2 (7 bases). The length of the CDR3 is 15 residues. V was pared by 0 bases and J by 4 bases, with 12 bases between. The V gene's germline CDR1 is SGDLS and CDR2 YYNGEE. The DNA of the CDR3 is TGTGCCAGCAGCGTAGAGGGGGGGGCCCCAGATACGCAGTATTTT. This sequence encodes CASSVEGGAPDTQYF.

CDR3 protein: CASSPSLHRRMGQPQHF. In nucleotides, the CDR3 is TGTGCCAGCAGCCCCTCCTTACACAGGCGAATGGGTCAGCCCCAGCATTTT. The chain links TRBV14 to TRBJ1-5; TRBD1 is a possible D gene (5 bases). Germline V CDR1 and CDR2: SGHDN, FVKESK. V was clipped by 4 bases and J by 6 bases, with 22 bases between them. The CDR3 covers 17 residues. Full variable domain (outside the CDR3, taken from reference TRBV14 and TRBJ1-5): EAGVTQFPSHSVIEKGQTVTLRCDPISGHDNLYWYRRVMGKEIKFLLHFVKESKQDESGMPNNRFLAERTGGTYSTLKVQPAELEDSGVYFCASSPSLHRRMGQPQHFGDGTRLSIL.

This clonotype was recorded once. The chain joins TRBV15 to TRBJ2-4, with D perhaps matching TRBD2 (5 bases). In germline, CDR1 is LNHNV, CDR2 YYDKDF (reference sequence). V was pared by 2 bases and J by 4 bases, with 15 bases between. The CDR3 has 16 residues. Written as DNA, the CDR3 is TGTGCCACCAGCAGATCCCCGCCCTCGGGGAAAAACATTCAGTACTTC. Its translation: CATSRSPPSGKNIQYF.

A few counts support this clonotype. In DNA form, the CDR3 reads TGTGCCAGCAGCTTTGGCAATGAGCAGTTCTTC. The encoded protein is CASSFGNEQFF. V and J are TRBV7-3 and TRBJ2-1; D gene unclear. V shed 3 bases and J shed 6 bases, with 3 bases lying between them. The CDR3 is 11 amino acids. Germline V gene data show CDR1 as SGHTA and CDR2 as FQGTGA.

The J gene is TRBJ2-5, the V gene TRBV15; 11 nucleotides line up with TRBD1. This CDR3 spans 16 amino acids. Trimming cost V 1 base and J 5 bases; bases outside gene matches: 6. Germline V lookup: CDR1 LNHNV, CDR2 YYDKDF (reference sequence). CDR3 nucleotides: TGTGCCACCAGCAGAGCCGGACAGGGGGCTCCCGAGACCCAGTACTTC. Residues: CATSRAGQGAPETQYF.

This chain links TRBV12-3 or TRBV12-4 with TRBJ1-5, with 10 bases aligning to TRBD1. The CDR3 has 14 amino acids. V trimming: 5 bases; J trimming: 5 bases; junction bases outside the gene matches: 3. CDR3 amino acids: CASSPGQGYQPQHF. The DNA of the CDR3 is TGTGCCAGCAGTCCGGGACAGGGGTATCAGCCCCAGCATTTT.